The T cell receptor beta chain under discussion was sequenced for a study of blood T cell repertoires in COVID-19. The overall study: There were acute and convalescent COVID-19 samples, and they came from the United States, Italy and Spain.

Sequenced by immunoSEQ multiplex PCR; TCRdb stores in-frame clones only, minus some. Among around 300,000 clones listed, around 86% were seen once. Germline CDR1 is LNHDA and CDR2 is SQIVND (reference sequence). Trimming pared 6 bases from V and 3 bases from J, leaving 18 bases between. CDR3 length: 16 amino acids. V is TRBV19 and J is TRBJ1-3; D is uncertain. The receptor's source is a man over 45 with active or convalescent COVID-19. Material: peripheral blood. CDR3 sequence (DNA): TGTGCCAGTAGCCCGTCGGGGTGGTATGGTGGAAACACCATATATTTT. Protein product: CASSPSGWYGGNTIYF.